The next 27 T cell receptor beta chains were all read from a single sample in a study of cytomegalovirus exposure and HLA in healthy donors. The study ran its PCR with 60 Vbeta and 13 Jbeta primers. TCRdb keeps only in-frame clones here, not all; method: immunoSEQ multiplex PCR. The profile shows 150,000 to 200,000 clones, about 75% of them singletons. Sample: PBMCs. These receptors all stem from a male donor in good health and CMV-seronegative.

This clone was observed a handful of times. V gene TRBV6-5 combines with J gene TRBJ2-7; 10 bases match TRBD2. The CDR3 runs 14 residues. Germline V gene data show CDR1 as MNHEY and CDR2 as SVGAGI. Losses at the gene ends were 5 bases for V and 5 bases for J; bases not matched to a gene: 6. The CDR3, as DNA: TGTGCCAGCAGTCCTAGCGGGAGCAGCCACGAGCAGTACTTC. Translating gives CASSPSGSSHEQYF.

V usage is TRBV6-5 and J usage is TRBJ2-7; 7 bases map to TRBD1. Trimming took 5 bases from V and 0 from J; bases not matched to a gene: 7. Germline loops: CDR1 MNHEY, CDR2 SVGAGI. CDR3 length: 15 residues. The CDR3 DNA reads TGTGCCAGCAGTAACCCGGGACAGAGCTCCTACGAGCAGTACTTC. The encoded protein is CASSNPGQSSYEQYF.

This clone turned up a few times. The rearrangement uses TRBV5-5 and TRBJ2-3; a weak D match, TRBD2 (7 bases). V was clipped by 0 bases and J by 4 bases, with 18 bases between them. Germline CDR1 is SGHKS and CDR2 is YYEKEE (reference sequence). The CDR3 runs 17 residues. CDR3 in amino acids: CASSLGRGGHLPDTQYF. The CDR3 DNA sequence: TGTGCCAGCAGCTTGGGTAGGGGGGGGCATCTACCAGATACGCAGTATTTT.

This chain connects TRBV4-1 to TRBJ2-7; 9 bases fit TRBD1. The V gene's germline CDR1 is MGHRA and CDR2 YSYEKL. The CDR3 is 15 amino acids. V was clipped by 6 bases and J by 4 bases; unmatched bases: 10. This CDR3 reads CASSLTGQGTYEQYF. Written as DNA, the CDR3 is TGCGCCAGCAGTCTCACGGGACAGGGAACGTACGAGCAGTACTTC.

CDR3 coding DNA: TGTGCCAGCGGGAACAGGGTAGGAATTGAAGCTTTCTTT. It is translated as CASGNRVGIEAFF. The chain couples TRBV7-9 to TRBJ1-1; possible D gene TRBD1, 6 bases. CDR3 size: 13 residues. The germline gives CDR1 SEHNR, CDR2 FQNEAQ (reference sequence). V was clipped by 8 bases and J by 7 bases, with 17 bases between them.

The V call is TRBV19, the J call TRBJ1-5; D might be TRBD1 (6 bases). Germline CDR1 is LNHDA and CDR2 is SQIVND (reference sequence). There are 16 residues in the CDR3. V lost 5 bases, J lost 4 bases, and 18 bases lay in between. The CDR3 sequence: CASSFGPGTLNQPQHF. CDR3 nucleotides: TGTGCCAGTAGTTTTGGCCCCGGGACATTAAATCAGCCCCAGCATTTT.

The gene calls are TRBV27 and TRBJ2-3; 8 bases match TRBD1. There are 13 residues in the CDR3. Per germline, CDR1 MNHEY and CDR2 SMNVEV (reference sequence). Trimming took 4 bases from V and 9 from J; bases not matched to a gene: 6. CDR3 protein: CASSSGQGRTQYF. The DNA of the CDR3 is TGTGCCAGCAGTTCTGGACAGGGAAGAACGCAGTATTTT.

This chain connects TRBV5-1 to TRBJ2-5; D is possibly TRBD2 (5 bases). The CDR3 contains 14 residues. V shed 4 bases and J shed 4 bases, with 14 bases lying between them. Germline values: CDR1 SGHRS, CDR2 YFSETQ. In nucleotides, the CDR3 is TGCGCCAGCAGCCGGGCGGGTTTAGGAGAGACCCAGTACTTC. It is translated as CASSRAGLGETQYF.

The chain couples TRBV6-1 to TRBJ2-7; D possibly corresponds to TRBD1 (6 bases). The CDR3 covers 17 residues. CDR1 is MNHNS, CDR2 SASEGT, per germline. V was trimmed by 3 bases and J by 4 bases, leaving 22 bases between them. The CDR3 DNA reads TGTGCCAGCAGTGATCTCATCAGGGGCTTGCTAACGTACGAGCAGTACTTC. Translated, it gives CASSDLIRGLLTYEQYF.

The chain is built from TRBV5-1 and TRBJ1-4; D might be TRBD1 (6 bases). V shed 7 bases and J shed 0 bases, with 10 bases lying between them. Germline V gene sequence: CDR1 SGHRS, CDR2 YFSETQ. The CDR3 totals 14 residues. This CDR3 is CASHPGATNEKLFF. The CDR3 DNA sequence: TGCGCCAGCCACCCAGGGGCAACTAATGAAAAACTGTTTTTT. Drawing the rest from reference TRBV5-1 and TRBJ1-4, the complete variable domain is KAGVTQTPRYLIKTRGQQVTLSCSPISGHRSVSWYQQTPGQGLQFLFEYFSETQRNKGNFPGRFSGRQFSNSRSEMNVSTLELGDSALYLCASHPGATNEKLFFGSGTQLSVL.

The chain joins TRBV27 to TRBJ2-7; 7 nucleotides align to TRBD1. The ends lost 5 bases at V and 2 bases at J; junction bases unmatched: 6. This CDR3 has 14 residues. Germline values: CDR1 MNHEY, CDR2 SMNVEV (reference sequence). The CDR3 here is CASSATGRAYEQYF. CDR3 bases: TGTGCCAGCAGTGCGACAGGGCGGGCCTACGAGCAGTACTTC.

The genes are TRBV6-5 and TRBJ1-1, with TRBD1 as a possible D gene (5 bases). This CDR3 spans 13 amino acids. Germline values: CDR1 MNHEY, CDR2 SVGAGI. Trimming removed 10 bases at V and 0 bases at J, with 12 bases between. The CDR3 loop reads CAIRQTLNTEAFF. The CDR3 DNA reads as TGTGCCATCAGACAGACACTGAACACTGAAGCTTTCTTT.

The chain recombines TRBV5-1 with TRBJ1-4, with unresolved D. The CDR3 is 15 residues long. Between the trimmed V and J ends, which lost 4 bases and 7 bases, there was a span of 17 bases. Germline CDR1 is SGHRS and CDR2 is YFSETQ. CDR3 region: CASSPGREASEKLFF. DNA for the CDR3: TGCGCCAGCAGCCCCGGCCGGGAAGCGAGTGAAAAACTGTTTTTT.

The chain has TRBV27 and TRBJ2-6, with D perhaps TRBD2 (5 bases). The CDR3 runs to 13 residues. CDR1 is MNHEY and CDR2 is SMNVEV in the germline V gene (reference sequence). The V end was cut by 6 bases, the J end by 2 bases, with 5 bases between. The CDR3: CASSGTGANVLTF. The CDR3 region has the DNA TGTGCCAGCAGCGGGACTGGGGCCAACGTCCTGACTTTC.

This chain uses TRBV28 with TRBJ1-4; no clear D gene. The CDR3 contains 12 residues. V lost 5 bases and J 6 bases, leaving 7 bases between the germline ends. Per the germline V gene, CDR1 is MDHEN and CDR2 is SYDVKM. CDR3 sequence reads: CASSLMDEKLFF. DNA of the CDR3: TGTGCCAGCAGTCTAATGGATGAAAAACTGTTTTTT. Variable domain in full (rest from reference TRBV28 and TRBJ1-4): DVKVTQSSRYLVKRTGEKVFLECVQDMDHENMFWYRQDPGLGLRLIYFSYDVKMKEKGDIPEGYSVSREKKERFSLILESASTNQTSMYLCASSLMDEKLFFGSGTQLSVL.

This clone has a handful of counts. The rearrangement links TRBV7-2 to TRBJ2-3; 11 bases map to TRBD2. The V gene's germline CDR1 is SGHTA and CDR2 FQGNSA. This CDR3 contains 18 residues. Unmatched junction bases numbered 13, after V lost 4 bases and J lost 4 bases. This chain's CDR3 is CASSSPGVAGGRADTQYF. The DNA for the CDR3 is TGTGCCAGCAGCTCTCCCGGGGTAGCGGGAGGGAGGGCAGATACGCAGTATTTT.

The rearrangement uses TRBV6-6 and TRBJ2-7, with 8 positions matching TRBD2. CDR1 and CDR2 (germline): MNHNY, SVGAGI (reference sequence). V shed 2 bases, J shed 6 bases, and the junction held 6 bases outside the gene matches. The CDR3 extends over 14 amino acids. The CDR3 here is CASSYSAAGGEQYF. Written as DNA, the CDR3 is TGTGCCAGCAGTTACAGCGCCGCGGGAGGCGAGCAGTACTTC.

The rearrangement uses TRBV5-1 and TRBJ2-3; D is perhaps TRBD2 (5 bases). Trimming left V 0 bases short and J 1 base short, with 15 bases between. Germline values: CDR1 SGHRS, CDR2 YFSETQ. This CDR3 is built from 17 residues. DNA of the CDR3: TGCGCCAGCAGCTTGGAGGCCCGGGGATGGGGCACAGATACGCAGTATTTT. Translated, it gives CASSLEARGWGTDTQYF. The full variable domain, in which reference TRBV5-1 and TRBJ2-3 provide the parts outside the CDR3, is KAGVTQTPRYLIKTRGQQVTLSCSPISGHRSVSWYQQTPGQGLQFLFEYFSETQRNKGNFPGRFSGRQFSNSRSEMNVSTLELGDSALYLCASSLEARGWGTDTQYFGPGTRLTVL.

J is TRBJ2-1 and V is TRBV6-1, with 7 positions matching TRBD1. The CDR3 length is 15 residues. The germline gives CDR1 MNHNS, CDR2 SASEGT. Unmatched junction bases numbered 8, after V lost 6 bases and J lost 3 bases. The CDR3 region is CASRPGGSGYNEQFF. As DNA, the CDR3 is TGTGCCAGCAGGCCAGGGGGTTCGGGCTACAATGAGCAGTTCTTC.

This chain uses TRBV5-1 with TRBJ1-4; 7 nucleotides match TRBD1. There are 14 residues in the CDR3. The V gene end was trimmed by 2 bases and the J gene end by 4 bases; junction bases not matched to a gene: 2. The V gene's germline CDR1 is SGHRS and CDR2 YFSETQ. CDR3 bases: TGCGCCAGCAGCTTACAGGGGAATAATGAAAAACTGTTTTTT. Protein product: CASSLQGNNEKLFF.

In regard to this clone: Other nucleotide sequences from this sample produce the same CDR3. V usage is TRBV28 and J usage is TRBJ1-2; 7 nucleotides agree with TRBD1. The CDR3 sequence is 13 residues long. Unmatched junction bases numbered 5, after V lost 6 bases and J lost 4 bases. Germline V lookup: CDR1 MDHEN, CDR2 SYDVKM. CDR3 DNA: TGTGCCAGCAGGACCGGGACAGCCTATGGCTACACCTTC. It yields the protein CASRTGTAYGYTF.

The chain carries TRBV7-9 and TRBJ2-3, with TRBD1 matching 10 bases. The CDR3 covers 14 residues. Trimming cost V 7 bases and J 2 bases; bases outside gene matches: 3. CDR1 and CDR2 from the germline V gene are SEHNR and FQNEAQ (reference sequence). The CDR3: CASKRQGATDTQYF. CDR3 DNA sequence: TGTGCCAGCAAACGACAGGGGGCCACAGATACGCAGTATTTT. The full variable domain, in which reference TRBV7-9 and TRBJ2-3 provide the parts outside the CDR3, is DTGVSQNPRHKITKRGQNVTFRCDPISEHNRLYWYRQTLGQGPEFLTYFQNEAQLEKSRLLSDRFSAERPKGSFSTLEIQRTEQGDSAMYLCASKRQGATDTQYFGPGTRLTVL.

This sequence joins TRBV7-2 and TRBJ2-3; D possibly corresponds to TRBD1 (5 bases). Germline assignment: CDR1 SGHTA and CDR2 FQGNSA. CDR3 size: 13 residues. V lost 1 base and J lost 6, with 8 bases in between. Here the CDR3 reads CASSLVGADTQYF. The CDR3 DNA reads TGTGCCAGCAGCTTAGTAGGGGCGGATACGCAGTATTTT.

The J gene is TRBJ2-5, the V gene TRBV4-3; the D gene is possibly TRBD1 (5 bases). There are 12 residues in the CDR3. The germline gives CDR1 LGHNA, CDR2 YSLEER. V shed 2 bases and J shed 5 bases, with 6 bases lying between them. The CDR3 spells CASSQRGETQYF. For the CDR3, the DNA is TGCGCCAGCAGCCAAAGGGGCGAGACCCAGTACTTC.

Written as DNA, the CDR3 is TGCGCCAGCAGTCACAGAACGGACAACCAAACCTTCTATGGCTACACCTTC. Translating gives CASSHRTDNQTFYGYTF. The genes are TRBV23-1 and TRBJ1-2; the D gene is possibly TRBD1 (5 bases). TRBV23-1 is an open reading frame whose function is uncertain. The CDR3 extends over 17 amino acids. Trimming removed 3 bases at V and 4 bases at J, with 21 bases between.

The J gene is TRBJ2-7, the V gene TRBV27, with TRBD1 matching over 8 bases. Unmatched junction bases numbered 6, after V lost 5 bases and J lost 3 bases. The CDR3 sequence is 14 residues long. Germline CDR1 MNHEY, CDR2 SMNVEV (reference sequence). In DNA form, the CDR3 reads TGTGCCAGCAGTAATAGTGACAGGGGCTACGAGCAGTACTTC. Translation gives CASSNSDRGYEQYF.

V is TRBV5-4 and J is TRBJ1-6; 7 nucleotides align to TRBD1. CDR3 length equals 15 residues. The V gene end was trimmed by 5 bases and the J gene end by 5 bases; junction bases not matched to a gene: 7. CDR1 is SGHNT, CDR2 YYREEE, per germline (reference sequence). In nucleotides, the CDR3 is TGTGCCAGCAGACCATTCGACAGGGATAATTCACCCCTCCACTTT. It codes for CASRPFDRDNSPLHF.